This is a list of T cell receptor beta chains from one sample in a study of T cells in Graves' hyperthyroidism and ophthalmopathy. Each CDR3 protein is one row after TCRdb ran MiXCR on the multiplex PCR reads. The table has around 300,000 distinct CDR3 sequences, about 20% seen once. The sample comprised blood. The source is a man aged 30 to 45 with Graves' ophthalmopathy. CDR3s include the opening cysteine and the closing phenylalanine or tryptophan. The order of the fields is V gene, J gene, CDR3 protein.

v_call: TRBV12-3/TRBV12-4
j_call: TRBJ2-7
cdr3_aa: CASSLGPSDGYEQYF

v_call: TRBV18
j_call: TRBJ2-1
cdr3_aa: CASSPPGAGSEQFF

v_call: TRBV19
j_call: TRBJ1-2
cdr3_aa: CASSIDSSGTDGYTF

v_call: TRBV5-1
j_call: TRBJ2-2
cdr3_aa: CASSGSVNTGELFF

v_call: TRBV12-3/TRBV12-4
j_call: TRBJ2-7
cdr3_aa: CASSSQTSGSHEQYF

v_call: TRBV11-1
j_call: TRBJ2-5
cdr3_aa: CASSLGGSTGGWETQYF

v_call: TRBV5-1
j_call: TRBJ1-2
cdr3_aa: CASSFGSTGPFPGYTF

v_call: TRBV18
j_call: TRBJ1-1
cdr3_aa: CASSSGGFGNTEAFF

v_call: TRBV3-1
j_call: TRBJ1-2
cdr3_aa: CASSQVSWGYTF

v_call: TRBV20-1
j_call: TRBJ1-6
cdr3_aa: CSARPGTNSPLHF

v_call: TRBV6-1
j_call: TRBJ1-3
cdr3_aa: CASSEGREGGVRGRNTIYF

v_call: TRBV10-1
j_call: TRBJ2-7
cdr3_aa: CASKGYEQYF

v_call: TRBV28
j_call: TRBJ2-1
cdr3_aa: CASSWGGNEQFF

v_call: TRBV6-4
j_call: TRBJ2-2
cdr3_aa: CASSDDSSGDTGELFF

v_call: TRBV27
j_call: TRBJ2-7
cdr3_aa: CASSSTPWGQGHEQYF

v_call: TRBV6-1
j_call: TRBJ2-7
cdr3_aa: CATQVAGRAYEQYF

v_call: TRBV3-1
j_call: TRBJ1-2
cdr3_aa: CTSSPSATNYGYTF

v_call: TRBV12-3/TRBV12-4
j_call: TRBJ1-5
cdr3_aa: CASRGDRNQPQHF

v_call: TRBV18
j_call: TRBJ2-3
cdr3_aa: CASSPQDTQYF

v_call: TRBV19
j_call: TRBJ1-2
cdr3_aa: CASNPVAGDYGYTF

v_call: TRBV28
j_call: TRBJ1-6
cdr3_aa: CASSLLRERINSPLHF

v_call: TRBV30
j_call: TRBJ1-1
cdr3_aa: CAWMFGHEAFF

v_call: TRBV11-2
j_call: TRBJ2-7
cdr3_aa: CASSSRVLEQYF

v_call: TRBV20-1
j_call: TRBJ2-3
cdr3_aa: CSARVGALAGGSDTQYF

v_call: TRBV7-9
j_call: TRBJ2-5
cdr3_aa: CASSRDRGRETQYF

v_call: TRBV11-3
j_call: TRBJ2-7
cdr3_aa: CASSLDGAIYEQYF

v_call: TRBV5-1
j_call: TRBJ1-1
cdr3_aa: CASSPTGTQEAFF

v_call: TRBV14
j_call: TRBJ2-3
cdr3_aa: CASSQAAFSADTQYF

v_call: TRBV14
j_call: TRBJ1-1
cdr3_aa: CASSQVWDTEAFF

v_call: TRBV3-1
j_call: TRBJ1-1
cdr3_aa: CATNTRGTEAFF

v_call: TRBV20-1
j_call: TRBJ1-2
cdr3_aa: CSARVHGQGAIGYTF

v_call: TRBV4-1
j_call: TRBJ2-7
cdr3_aa: CASSQVGTSGYEQYF

v_call: TRBV20-1
j_call: TRBJ2-5
cdr3_aa: CSAIPMDRTKETQYF

v_call: TRBV7-2
j_call: TRBJ2-1
cdr3_aa: CASSLFAGGVNEQFF

v_call: TRBV7-2
j_call: TRBJ2-1
cdr3_aa: CASSLVGGNAYEQFF

v_call: TRBV12-3/TRBV12-4
j_call: TRBJ2-2
cdr3_aa: CASNPQPSNTGELFF

v_call: TRBV19
j_call: TRBJ2-7
cdr3_aa: CASSDLFGGSLGEQYF

v_call: TRBV28
j_call: TRBJ1-1
cdr3_aa: CASGLTNTEAFF

v_call: TRBV29-1
j_call: TRBJ2-2
cdr3_aa: CSVQREWTGELFF

v_call: TRBV7-3
j_call: TRBJ2-1
cdr3_aa: CASSLVAGALNEQFF

v_call: TRBV5-1
j_call: TRBJ1-2
cdr3_aa: CASSPRGQGDYGYTF

v_call: TRBV2
j_call: TRBJ1-3
cdr3_aa: CASSDQVGGNTIYF

v_call: TRBV24-1
j_call: TRBJ2-5
cdr3_aa: CATSDPGSGSWETQYF

v_call: TRBV6-2/TRBV6-3
j_call: TRBJ1-1
cdr3_aa: CASSGMGGTEAFF

v_call: TRBV6-2/TRBV6-3
j_call: TRBJ1-3
cdr3_aa: CASRTADSGNTIYF

v_call: TRBV11-2
j_call: TRBJ1-5
cdr3_aa: CASSLEPGSNQPQHF

v_call: TRBV5-1
j_call: TRBJ2-1
cdr3_aa: CASSYHRQAIYNEQFF

v_call: TRBV7-8
j_call: TRBJ2-7
cdr3_aa: CASSATSGRALEQYF

v_call: TRBV12-3/TRBV12-4
j_call: TRBJ2-5
cdr3_aa: CASSFRADPRETQYF

v_call: TRBV10-3
j_call: TRBJ2-1
cdr3_aa: CAISEDSGRVGQFF

v_call: TRBV6-2/TRBV6-3
j_call: TRBJ2-1
cdr3_aa: CASSLTGTGAFNEQFF

v_call: TRBV3-1
j_call: TRBJ2-7
cdr3_aa: CASSQDRRSSYEQYF

v_call: TRBV30
j_call: TRBJ2-1
cdr3_aa: CAWGRSSYNEQFF

v_call: TRBV6-1
j_call: TRBJ1-1
cdr3_aa: CASSLRQGGWNTEAFF

v_call: TRBV20-1
j_call: TRBJ2-5
cdr3_aa: CSARVGWEGETQYF

v_call: TRBV19
j_call: TRBJ2-1
cdr3_aa: CASSTLPGQSNNEQFF

v_call: TRBV28
j_call: TRBJ2-6
cdr3_aa: CASSPSRRAGANVLTF

v_call: TRBV3-1
j_call: TRBJ1-2
cdr3_aa: CASSQVTGYGYTF

v_call: TRBV28
j_call: TRBJ1-6
cdr3_aa: CASRSGTPLHF